This TCR beta chain was documented in a study of CD8 T cells in Susac syndrome. Reverse transcription of roughly 0.45 to 1 ug RNA used random hexamers. TCR beta CDR3 was amplified by immunoSEQ covering 54 Vbeta and 13 Jbeta. TCRdb re-called the immunoSEQ multiplex PCR reads through MiXCR, storing one row per CDR3 protein. The sample has roughly 200,000 distinct CDR3 sequences; approximately 95% are singletons. The study sequenced TCR beta in blood CD8+ and CD4+ T cells. Negative isolation was used for CD8+ and CD4+ T cells and FACS enrichment for TEMRA cells. The CDR3 extends over 15 amino acids. Germline V gives CDR1 SEHNR, CDR2 FQNEAQ (reference sequence). Losses at the gene ends were 5 bases for V and 5 bases for J; bases not matched to a gene: 10.

The clonotype was recovered from a human donor with multiple sclerosis. The sample was CD4+ T cells from PBMCs. The chain couples TRBV7-9 to TRBJ2-5, with 8 positions matching TRBD1. For the CDR3, the DNA is TGTGCCAGCAGCCCCGGACAGGGAGGTGGGGAGACCCAGTACTTC. Translation gives CASSPGQGGGETQYF.